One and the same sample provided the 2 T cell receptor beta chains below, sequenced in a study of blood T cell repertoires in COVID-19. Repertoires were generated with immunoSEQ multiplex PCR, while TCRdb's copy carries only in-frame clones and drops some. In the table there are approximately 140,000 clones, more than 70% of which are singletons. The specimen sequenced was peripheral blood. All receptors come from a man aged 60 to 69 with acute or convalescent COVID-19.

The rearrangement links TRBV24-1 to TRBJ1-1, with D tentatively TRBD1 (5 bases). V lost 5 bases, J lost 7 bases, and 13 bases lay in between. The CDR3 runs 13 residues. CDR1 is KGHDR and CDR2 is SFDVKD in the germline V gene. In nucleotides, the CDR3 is TGTGCCACCAGTGCTACTTCCGGGGGTGAAGCTTTCTTT. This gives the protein CATSATSGGEAFF.

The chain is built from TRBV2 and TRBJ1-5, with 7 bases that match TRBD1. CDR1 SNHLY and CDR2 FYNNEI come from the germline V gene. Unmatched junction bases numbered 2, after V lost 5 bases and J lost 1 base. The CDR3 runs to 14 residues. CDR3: CASSWTGSNQPQHF. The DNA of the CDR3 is TGTGCCAGCAGTTGGACAGGCAGCAATCAGCCCCAGCATTTT.